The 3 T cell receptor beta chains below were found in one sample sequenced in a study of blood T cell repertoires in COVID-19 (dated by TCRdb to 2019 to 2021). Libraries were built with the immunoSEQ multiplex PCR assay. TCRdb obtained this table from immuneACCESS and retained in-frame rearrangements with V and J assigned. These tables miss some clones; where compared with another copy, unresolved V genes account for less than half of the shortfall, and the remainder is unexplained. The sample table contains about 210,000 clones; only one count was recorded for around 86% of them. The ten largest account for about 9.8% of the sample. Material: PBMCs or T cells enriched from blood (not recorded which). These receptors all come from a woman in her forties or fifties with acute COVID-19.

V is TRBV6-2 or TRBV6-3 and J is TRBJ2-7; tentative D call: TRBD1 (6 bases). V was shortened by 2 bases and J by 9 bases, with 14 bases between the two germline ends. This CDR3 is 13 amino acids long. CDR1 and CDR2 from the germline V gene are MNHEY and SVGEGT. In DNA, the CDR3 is TGTGCCAGCAGTTACCTCGGGACACAGGGGCAGTACTTC. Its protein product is CASSYLGTQGQYF.

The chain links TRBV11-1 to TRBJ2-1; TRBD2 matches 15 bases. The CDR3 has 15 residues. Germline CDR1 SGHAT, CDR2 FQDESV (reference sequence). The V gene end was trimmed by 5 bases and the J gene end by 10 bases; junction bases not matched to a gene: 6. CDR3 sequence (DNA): TGTGCCAGCAGCGGGGGACTAGCGGGAGGTATAGAGCAGTTCTTC. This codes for CASSGGLAGGIEQFF.

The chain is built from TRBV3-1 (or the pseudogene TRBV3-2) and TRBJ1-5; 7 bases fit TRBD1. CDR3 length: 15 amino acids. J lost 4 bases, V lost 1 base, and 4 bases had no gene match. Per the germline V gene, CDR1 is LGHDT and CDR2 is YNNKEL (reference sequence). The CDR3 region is CASSQVPGGNQPQHF. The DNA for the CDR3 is TGTGCCAGCAGCCAAGTCCCAGGGGGTAATCAGCCCCAGCATTTT.